This is a list of T cell receptor beta chains from one sample in a study of blood T cell repertoires in COVID-19. TCRdb's table, derived via immunoSEQ multiplex PCR, lists solely in-frame clones and lacks some. The sample lists 300,000 or so clones; around 84% were seen once. The specimen was peripheral blood. These receptors were collected from a man between 70 and 80 years old with acute or convalescent COVID-19. CDR3s include the opening cysteine and the closing phenylalanine or tryptophan. A D gene is named only where the DNA matches it firmly. Only part of the rows carry a size: once, few, many, or a class if the clone is expanded.

clone size: .; J gene: TRBJ1-5; V gene: TRBV5-6; D gene: .; CDR3 DNA: TGTGCCAGCAGCTTGGGGCAGAACAATCAGCCCCAGCATTTT; CDR3 protein: CASSLGQNNQPQHF
clone size: .; J gene: TRBJ2-5; V gene: TRBV3-1/TRBV3-2; D gene: .; CDR3 DNA: TGTGCCAGCAGCCCACAGGGGGGGAAGACCCAGTACTTC; CDR3 protein: CASSPQGGKTQYF
clone size: many; J gene: TRBJ2-1; V gene: TRBV5-6; D gene: .; CDR3 DNA: TGTGCCAGCAGCTTGCGTGGAGCGGCAGACAATGAGCAGTTCTTC; CDR3 protein: CASSLRGAADNEQFF
clone size: .; J gene: TRBJ2-5; V gene: TRBV7-9; D gene: .; CDR3 DNA: TGTGCCAGCAGCTTAGTCGGAGGGGAGACCCAGTACTTC; CDR3 protein: CASSLVGGETQYF
clone size: many; J gene: TRBJ1-6; V gene: TRBV10-2; D gene: .; CDR3 DNA: TGCGCCAGCAGTGGACAGAAGGATTCACCCCTCCACTTT; CDR3 protein: CASSGQKDSPLHF
clone size: .; J gene: TRBJ2-2; V gene: TRBV29-1; D gene: .; CDR3 DNA: TGCAGCGTTGACGTGGGAGGTGGGACCGGGGAGCTGTTTTTT; CDR3 protein: CSVDVGGGTGELFF
clone size: .; J gene: TRBJ1-6; V gene: TRBV28; D gene: TRBD1; CDR3 DNA: TGTGCCAGCAGTTTACCCGGACAGGGCGAATCACCCCTCCACTTT; CDR3 protein: CASSLPGQGESPLHF
clone size: few; J gene: TRBJ2-3; V gene: TRBV4-3; D gene: TRBD2; CDR3 DNA: TGCGCCAGCAGCCAAGAGCCAAGCGGGGGGGTTCGGGGTACGCAGTATTTT; CDR3 protein: CASSQEPSGGVRGTQYF
clone size: .; J gene: TRBJ1-2; V gene: TRBV7-8; D gene: .; CDR3 DNA: TGTGCCAGCAGCGCCCGACAGGCCCCCTATGGCTACACCTTC; CDR3 protein: CASSARQAPYGYTF
clone size: .; J gene: TRBJ1-2; V gene: TRBV28; D gene: .; CDR3 DNA: TGTGCCAGCCTGGGGGGTGGCTATGGCTACACCTTC; CDR3 protein: CASLGGGYGYTF
clone size: .; J gene: TRBJ1-2; V gene: TRBV24-1; D gene: TRBD1; CDR3 DNA: TGTGCCACCAGTGACCCCGCACAGGGGGCGGGTGGCTACACCTTC; CDR3 protein: CATSDPAQGAGGYTF
clone size: .; J gene: TRBJ1-1; V gene: TRBV7-9; D gene: .; CDR3 DNA: TGTGCCAGCAGCCCTATTACGGGAAACACTGAAGCTTTCTTT; CDR3 protein: CASSPITGNTEAFF
clone size: .; J gene: TRBJ1-1; V gene: TRBV29-1; D gene: TRBD1; CDR3 DNA: TGCAGCGTTGAGGGACAGCAGAACACTGAAGCTTTCTTT; CDR3 protein: CSVEGQQNTEAFF
clone size: .; J gene: TRBJ1-2; V gene: TRBV6-2/TRBV6-3; D gene: .; CDR3 DNA: TGTGCCAGCAGTTCCGGGGGAGAGCTCAATGGCTACACCTTC; CDR3 protein: CASSSGGELNGYTF
clone size: .; J gene: TRBJ2-7; V gene: TRBV5-1; D gene: .; CDR3 DNA: TGCGCCAGCAGCTCCGGGGAGGCCTCCTACGAGCAGTACTTC; CDR3 protein: CASSSGEASYEQYF
clone size: .; J gene: TRBJ2-1; V gene: TRBV3-1/TRBV3-2; D gene: TRBD2; CDR3 DNA: TGTGCCAGCAGCCATTCCTCCGGGACTAGCGGGAGGGCCTTGAATGAGCAGTTCTTC; CDR3 protein: CASSHSSGTSGRALNEQFF
clone size: .; J gene: TRBJ1-6; V gene: TRBV7-9; D gene: .; CDR3 DNA: TGTGCCAGCAGCTTAACAGCCGTAGATAATTCACCCCTCCACTTT; CDR3 protein: CASSLTAVDNSPLHF
clone size: many; J gene: TRBJ1-4; V gene: TRBV19; D gene: .; CDR3 DNA: TGTGCCAGTAGACCGGGATCCTATAATGAAAAACTGTTTTTT; CDR3 protein: CASRPGSYNEKLFF
clone size: once; J gene: TRBJ2-7; V gene: TRBV5-4; D gene: .; CDR3 DNA: TGTGCCAGCAGCTTGGCGATCGGGCAGGAGGGCTACGAGCAGTACTTC; CDR3 protein: CASSLAIGQEGYEQYF
clone size: .; J gene: TRBJ2-1; V gene: TRBV19; D gene: .; CDR3 DNA: TGTGCCAGTAGTATAGGGAGTACAAGCTCCTACAATGAGCAGTTCTTC; CDR3 protein: CASSIGSTSSYNEQFF
clone size: .; J gene: TRBJ2-7; V gene: TRBV9; D gene: TRBD2; CDR3 DNA: TGTGCCAGCAGCGTTAGCGGGAACTCCTACGAGCAGTACTTC; CDR3 protein: CASSVSGNSYEQYF
clone size: .; J gene: TRBJ2-3; V gene: TRBV10-3; D gene: TRBD2; CDR3 DNA: TGTGCCATCAGTGAGTCCCATAGCGGGGGATCGTTTGATACGCAGTATTTT; CDR3 protein: CAISESHSGGSFDTQYF
clone size: .; J gene: TRBJ2-2; V gene: TRBV5-4; D gene: TRBD1; CDR3 DNA: TGTGCCAGCAGTGCGAACAGGGGCCAGGGACGGGAGCTGTTTTTT; CDR3 protein: CASSANRGQGRELFF
clone size: .; J gene: TRBJ1-1; V gene: TRBV7-3; D gene: .; CDR3 DNA: TGTGCCAGCAGCCCGGGTCGAACAGGGACTGAAGCTTTCTTT; CDR3 protein: CASSPGRTGTEAFF
clone size: once; J gene: TRBJ1-1; V gene: TRBV27; D gene: .; CDR3 DNA: TGTGCCAGCAGTTTAACGGGGGAGACTGAAGCTTTCTTT; CDR3 protein: CASSLTGETEAFF
clone size: .; J gene: TRBJ2-1; V gene: TRBV5-1; D gene: .; CDR3 DNA: TGCGCCAGCAGCTTCCGGACAGGGGCGGCGGGAGGGTCCTACAATGAGCAGTTCTTC; CDR3 protein: CASSFRTGAAGGSYNEQFF
clone size: .; J gene: TRBJ2-7; V gene: TRBV25-1; D gene: TRBD1; CDR3 DNA: TGTGCCAGCAGTGACCGACAGGGAAGGTACGAGCAGTACTTC; CDR3 protein: CASSDRQGRYEQYF
clone size: .; J gene: TRBJ2-2; V gene: TRBV4-2; D gene: TRBD1; CDR3 DNA: TGTGCCAGCAGCCATGAACAGGGGGCGTACACCGGGGAGCTGTTTTTT; CDR3 protein: CASSHEQGAYTGELFF
clone size: many; J gene: TRBJ1-2; V gene: TRBV7-2; D gene: TRBD1; CDR3 DNA: TGTGCCAGCAGTCCCTCCGGGACAGGGACCTATGGCTACACCTTC; CDR3 protein: CASSPSGTGTYGYTF
clone size: once; J gene: TRBJ2-3; V gene: TRBV5-1; D gene: TRBD1; CDR3 DNA: TGCGCCAGCAGCCCGGACAGGGGGCGAGGAGATACGCAGTATTTT; CDR3 protein: CASSPDRGRGDTQYF
clone size: once; J gene: TRBJ1-2; V gene: TRBV5-5; D gene: .; CDR3 DNA: TGTGCCAGCAGCTTGGGGGTGCGGGAATCGGGTGGCTACACCTTC; CDR3 protein: CASSLGVRESGGYTF
clone size: .; J gene: TRBJ2-7; V gene: TRBV5-1; D gene: .; CDR3 DNA: TGCGCCAGCAGCGTTGATGGGCGGGGCCCCTACGAGCAGTACTTC; CDR3 protein: CASSVDGRGPYEQYF
clone size: .; J gene: TRBJ1-2; V gene: TRBV5-8; D gene: .; CDR3 DNA: TGTGCCAGCACCCCCCTCGGAGGGGTTGGGTATGGCTACACCTTC; CDR3 protein: CASTPLGGVGYGYTF
clone size: .; J gene: TRBJ1-6; V gene: TRBV28; D gene: .; CDR3 DNA: TGTGCCAGCAGTTTATGGCAGGATTCACCCCTCCACTTT; CDR3 protein: CASSLWQDSPLHF
clone size: .; J gene: TRBJ1-1; V gene: TRBV5-6; D gene: .; CDR3 DNA: TGTGCCAGCAGCTTGCTGAGGAACACTGAAGCTTTCTTT; CDR3 protein: CASSLLRNTEAFF
clone size: few; J gene: TRBJ1-6; V gene: TRBV4-1; D gene: .; CDR3 DNA: TGCGCCAGCAGCGTACAGTATAATTCACCCCTCCACTTT; CDR3 protein: CASSVQYNSPLHF
clone size: .; J gene: TRBJ2-1; V gene: TRBV3-1/TRBV3-2; D gene: TRBD2; CDR3 DNA: TGTGCCAGCAGCCACTCCCATTTTAGCGGGGGGCCCAATGAGCAGTTCTTC; CDR3 protein: CASSHSHFSGGPNEQFF
clone size: .; J gene: TRBJ2-7; V gene: TRBV7-2; D gene: TRBD1; CDR3 DNA: TGTGCCAGCAGCTTAGGACAGGGCCTGTACGAGCAGTACTTC; CDR3 protein: CASSLGQGLYEQYF
clone size: .; J gene: TRBJ2-7; V gene: TRBV28; D gene: .; CDR3 DNA: TGTGCCAGCACCCCAGGGGACGAGCAGTACTTC; CDR3 protein: CASTPGDEQYF
clone size: .; J gene: TRBJ2-1; V gene: TRBV5-8; D gene: TRBD2; CDR3 DNA: TGTGCCAGCAGCTGGGTTGGGACTAGCGGGAGTAATGAGCAGTTCTTC; CDR3 protein: CASSWVGTSGSNEQFF
clone size: .; J gene: TRBJ1-6; V gene: TRBV7-2; D gene: .; CDR3 DNA: TGTGCCAGCAGTCTTGTCCGGGGACCCCTCCACTTT; CDR3 protein: CASSLVRGPLHF
clone size: .; J gene: TRBJ2-7; V gene: TRBV6-2/TRBV6-3; D gene: TRBD2; CDR3 DNA: TGTGCCAGCAGCCAAATCTTGGGACTAGCGGCATCCTACGAGCAGTACTTC; CDR3 protein: CASSQILGLAASYEQYF
clone size: .; J gene: TRBJ2-1; V gene: TRBV4-1; D gene: .; CDR3 DNA: TGCGCCAGCAGCCCAAGTTGGGCCTCCTACAATGAGCAGTTCTTC; CDR3 protein: CASSPSWASYNEQFF
clone size: .; J gene: TRBJ1-2; V gene: TRBV7-2; D gene: .; CDR3 DNA: TGTGCCAGCAGCTTAGCGACGCCACAGGCCGGCGGTGGCTACACCTTC; CDR3 protein: CASSLATPQAGGGYTF
clone size: .; J gene: TRBJ2-7; V gene: TRBV5-6; D gene: .; CDR3 DNA: TGTGCCAGCAGCTTGCTTCTCTCCTACGAGCAGTACTTC; CDR3 protein: CASSLLLSYEQYF
clone size: .; J gene: TRBJ2-2; V gene: TRBV14; D gene: .; CDR3 DNA: TGTGCCAGCAGCCAAACATTAGCGGCGCAGAGCGGCGGGGAGCTGTTTTTT; CDR3 protein: CASSQTLAAQSGGELFF
clone size: .; J gene: TRBJ1-4; V gene: TRBV10-3; D gene: .; CDR3 DNA: TGTGCCATCAGTGAGTCCCCCCGGGAAAAACTGTTTTTT; CDR3 protein: CAISESPREKLFF
clone size: .; J gene: TRBJ1-2; V gene: TRBV9; D gene: .; CDR3 DNA: TGTGCCAGCAGCCGGGGAGGGGTAGACTATGGCTACACCTTC; CDR3 protein: CASSRGGVDYGYTF
clone size: .; J gene: TRBJ2-5; V gene: TRBV18; D gene: .; CDR3 DNA: TGTGCCAGCTCACCCCTCCTGCGGGAGACCCAGTACTTC; CDR3 protein: CASSPLLRETQYF
clone size: once; J gene: TRBJ2-7; V gene: TRBV28; D gene: TRBD2; CDR3 DNA: TGTGCCAGCAGTTTTCCCTTAGCGGGGTACTCCTACGAGCAGTACTTC; CDR3 protein: CASSFPLAGYSYEQYF
clone size: .; J gene: TRBJ2-1; V gene: TRBV5-1; D gene: TRBD1; CDR3 DNA: TGCGCCAGCAGCCTCACCGGGACAGGTGACGAACAGTTCTTC; CDR3 protein: CASSLTGTGDEQFF
clone size: .; J gene: TRBJ1-5; V gene: TRBV2; D gene: TRBD1; CDR3 DNA: TGTGCCAGCAGTGCTGACAGGGGGCGCAATCAGCCCCAGCATTTT; CDR3 protein: CASSADRGRNQPQHF
clone size: .; J gene: TRBJ2-7; V gene: TRBV19; D gene: .; CDR3 DNA: TGTGCCAGTAGTCCTCACGAGGGAACTCAACACTACGAGCAGTACTTC; CDR3 protein: CASSPHEGTQHYEQYF
clone size: .; J gene: TRBJ1-2; V gene: TRBV20-1; D gene: TRBD1; CDR3 DNA: TGCAGTGCTAGTGGAGGGACAGGGGATGGAGGCTACACCTTC; CDR3 protein: CSASGGTGDGGYTF
clone size: .; J gene: TRBJ2-1; V gene: TRBV3-1/TRBV3-2; D gene: TRBD2; CDR3 DNA: TGTGCCAGCAGCCCGGAAAGCCTAGCGGGAGTGAATGAGCAGTTCTTC; CDR3 protein: CASSPESLAGVNEQFF
clone size: .; J gene: TRBJ2-1; V gene: TRBV7-9; D gene: .; CDR3 DNA: TGTGCCAGCAGCTTAGGCGGTGAGCAGTTCTTC; CDR3 protein: CASSLGGEQFF
clone size: .; J gene: TRBJ1-4; V gene: TRBV5-1; D gene: TRBD1; CDR3 DNA: TGCGCCAGCAGCTTGGGGGACAGAACAACTAATGAAAAACTGTTTTTT; CDR3 protein: CASSLGDRTTNEKLFF
clone size: once; J gene: TRBJ2-1; V gene: TRBV7-8; D gene: .; CDR3 DNA: TGTGCCAGCAGCGGGAGCCCTCACCATGAGCAGTTCTTC; CDR3 protein: CASSGSPHHEQFF
clone size: .; J gene: TRBJ2-7; V gene: TRBV2; D gene: .; CDR3 DNA: TGTGCCAGCAGTGTCCACTACGAGCAGTACTTC; CDR3 protein: CASSVHYEQYF
clone size: .; J gene: TRBJ2-1; V gene: TRBV27; D gene: .; CDR3 DNA: TGTGCCAGCAGTCTACAGGTGGGTGAGCAGTTCTTC; CDR3 protein: CASSLQVGEQFF